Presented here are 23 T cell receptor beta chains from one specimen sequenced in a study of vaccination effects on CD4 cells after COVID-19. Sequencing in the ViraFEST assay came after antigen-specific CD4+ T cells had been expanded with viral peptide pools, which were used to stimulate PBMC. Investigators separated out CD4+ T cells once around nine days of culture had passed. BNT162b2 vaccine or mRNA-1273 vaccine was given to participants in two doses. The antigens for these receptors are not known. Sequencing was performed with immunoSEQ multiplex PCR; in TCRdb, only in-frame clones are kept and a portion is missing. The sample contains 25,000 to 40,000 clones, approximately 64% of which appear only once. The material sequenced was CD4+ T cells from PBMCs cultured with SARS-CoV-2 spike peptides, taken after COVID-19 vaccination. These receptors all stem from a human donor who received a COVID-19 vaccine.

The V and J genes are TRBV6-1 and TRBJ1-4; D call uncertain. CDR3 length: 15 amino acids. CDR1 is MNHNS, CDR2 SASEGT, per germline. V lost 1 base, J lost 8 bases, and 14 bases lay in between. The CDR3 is CASSEGWLTGEKLFF. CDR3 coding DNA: TGTGCCAGCAGTGAAGGTTGGCTAACGGGGGAAAAACTGTTTTTT.

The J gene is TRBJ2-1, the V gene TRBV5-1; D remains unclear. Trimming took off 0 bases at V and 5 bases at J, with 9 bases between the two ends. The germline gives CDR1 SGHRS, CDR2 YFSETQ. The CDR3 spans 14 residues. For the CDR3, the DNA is TGCGCCAGCAGCTTGGGGCAGATAAACAATGAGCAGTTCTTC. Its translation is CASSLGQINNEQFF.

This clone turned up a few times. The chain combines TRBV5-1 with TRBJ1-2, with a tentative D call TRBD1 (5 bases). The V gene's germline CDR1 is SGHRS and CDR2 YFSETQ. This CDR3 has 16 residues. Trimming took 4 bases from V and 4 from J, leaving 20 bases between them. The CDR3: CASSEPARDSGYGYTF. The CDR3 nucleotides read TGCGCCAGCAGCGAACCCGCCAGGGACTCGGGCTATGGCTACACCTTC.

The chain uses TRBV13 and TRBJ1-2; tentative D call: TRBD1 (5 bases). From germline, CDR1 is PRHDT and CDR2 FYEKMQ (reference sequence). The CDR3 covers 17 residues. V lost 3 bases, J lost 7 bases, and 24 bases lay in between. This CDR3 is CASSFGGGWTAGSGYTF. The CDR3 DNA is TGTGCCAGCAGCTTTGGGGGGGGGTGGACCGCCGGGAGTGGCTACACCTTC.

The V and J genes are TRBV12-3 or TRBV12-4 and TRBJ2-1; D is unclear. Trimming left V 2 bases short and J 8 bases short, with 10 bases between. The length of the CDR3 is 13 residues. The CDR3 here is CASSLSGLYEQFF. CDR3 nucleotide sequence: TGTGCCAGCAGTTTATCGGGTTTATATGAGCAGTTCTTC.

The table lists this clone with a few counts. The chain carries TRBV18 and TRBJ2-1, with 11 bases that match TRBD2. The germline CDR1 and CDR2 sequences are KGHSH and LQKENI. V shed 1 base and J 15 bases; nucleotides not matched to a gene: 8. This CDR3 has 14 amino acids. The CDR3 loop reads CASSPRLAGGTGFF. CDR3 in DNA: TGTGCCAGCTCACCACGGTTAGCGGGGGGGACCGGGTTCTTC.

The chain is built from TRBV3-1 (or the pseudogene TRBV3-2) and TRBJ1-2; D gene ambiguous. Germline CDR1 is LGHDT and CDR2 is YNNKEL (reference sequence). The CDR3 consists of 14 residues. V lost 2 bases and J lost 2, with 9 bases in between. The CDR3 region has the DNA TGTGCCAGCAGCCAACCGGGCATCAACTATGGCTACACCTTC. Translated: CASSQPGINYGYTF.

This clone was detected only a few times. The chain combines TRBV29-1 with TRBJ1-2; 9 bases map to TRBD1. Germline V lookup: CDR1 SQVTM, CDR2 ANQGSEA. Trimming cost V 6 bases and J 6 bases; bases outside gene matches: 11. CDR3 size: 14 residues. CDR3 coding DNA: TGCAGCGTCTACGAGGACAGGGGAGGAGATGGCTACACCTTC. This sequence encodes CSVYEDRGGDGYTF.

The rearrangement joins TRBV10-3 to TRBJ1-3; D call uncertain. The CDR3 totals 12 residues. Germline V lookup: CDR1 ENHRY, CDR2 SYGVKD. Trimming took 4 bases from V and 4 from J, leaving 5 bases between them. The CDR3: CAISGSGNTIYF. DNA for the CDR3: TGTGCCATCAGTGGGTCCGGAAACACCATATATTTT.

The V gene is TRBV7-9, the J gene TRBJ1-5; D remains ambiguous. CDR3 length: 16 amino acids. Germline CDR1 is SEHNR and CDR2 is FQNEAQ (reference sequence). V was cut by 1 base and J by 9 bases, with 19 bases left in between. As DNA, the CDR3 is TGTGCCAGCAGCTTAGGCATAGGGAGGGAAATCTGGCCCCAGCATTTT. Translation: CASSLGIGREIWPQHF. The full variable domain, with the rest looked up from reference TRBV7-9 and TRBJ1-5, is DTGVSQNPRHKITKRGQNVTFRCDPISEHNRLYWYRQTLGQGPEFLTYFQNEAQLEKSRLLSDRFSAERPKGSFSTLEIQRTEQGDSAMYLCASSLGIGREIWPQHFGDGTRLSIL.

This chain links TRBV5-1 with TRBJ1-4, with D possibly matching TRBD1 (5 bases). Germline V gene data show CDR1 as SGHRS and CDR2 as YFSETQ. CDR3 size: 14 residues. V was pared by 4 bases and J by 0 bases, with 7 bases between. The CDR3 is CASSPRATNEKLFF. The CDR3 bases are TGCGCCAGCAGCCCCAGGGCAACTAATGAAAAACTGTTTTTT. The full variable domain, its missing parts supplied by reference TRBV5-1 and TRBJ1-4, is KAGVTQTPRYLIKTRGQQVTLSCSPISGHRSVSWYQQTPGQGLQFLFEYFSETQRNKGNFPGRFSGRQFSNSRSEMNVSTLELGDSALYLCASSPRATNEKLFFGSGTQLSVL.

CDR3 sequence reads: CASSLAGGHNEKLFF. CDR3 bases: TGTGCCAGCAGCTTAGCCGGAGGGCATAATGAAAAACTGTTTTTT. The V and J genes are TRBV7-2 and TRBJ1-4; no firm D call. With 0 bases removed from V and 4 bases from J, the gap between germline ends came to 9 bases. Looked up from germline, CDR1 is SGHTA and CDR2 is FQGNSA. CDR3 size: 15 residues.

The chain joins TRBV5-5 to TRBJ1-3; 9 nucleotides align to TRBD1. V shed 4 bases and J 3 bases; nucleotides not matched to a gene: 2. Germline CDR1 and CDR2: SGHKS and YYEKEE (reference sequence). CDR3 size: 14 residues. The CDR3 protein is CASSMTGGGNTIYF. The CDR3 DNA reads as TGTGCCAGCAGCATGACAGGGGGTGGAAACACCATATATTTT.

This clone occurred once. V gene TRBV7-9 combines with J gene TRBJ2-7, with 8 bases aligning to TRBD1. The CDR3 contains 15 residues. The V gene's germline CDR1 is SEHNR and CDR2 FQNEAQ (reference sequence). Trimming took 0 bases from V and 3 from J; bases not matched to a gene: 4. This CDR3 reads CASSLAYRGIYEQYF. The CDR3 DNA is TGTGCCAGCAGCTTAGCGTACAGGGGGATCTACGAGCAGTACTTC.

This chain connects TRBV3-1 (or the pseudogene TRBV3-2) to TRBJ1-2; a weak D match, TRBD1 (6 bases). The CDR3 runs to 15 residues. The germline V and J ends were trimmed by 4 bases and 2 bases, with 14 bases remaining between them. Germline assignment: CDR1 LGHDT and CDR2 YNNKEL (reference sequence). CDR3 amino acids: CASSPVRGQNYGYTF. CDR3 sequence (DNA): TGTGCCAGCAGCCCCGTTCGTGGACAGAACTATGGCTACACCTTC.

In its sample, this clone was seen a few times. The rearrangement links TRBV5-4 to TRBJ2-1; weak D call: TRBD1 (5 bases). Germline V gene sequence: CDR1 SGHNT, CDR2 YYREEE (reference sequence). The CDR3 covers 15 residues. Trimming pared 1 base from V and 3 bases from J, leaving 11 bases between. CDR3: CASSLSRGYYNEQFF. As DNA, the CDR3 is TGTGCCAGCAGCTTGAGTAGGGGTTACTACAATGAGCAGTTCTTC.

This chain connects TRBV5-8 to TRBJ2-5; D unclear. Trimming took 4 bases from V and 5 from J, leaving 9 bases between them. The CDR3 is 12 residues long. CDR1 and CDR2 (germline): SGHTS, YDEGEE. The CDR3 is CASSPSRETQYF. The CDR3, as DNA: TGTGCCAGCAGCCCCTCCCGCGAGACCCAGTACTTC.

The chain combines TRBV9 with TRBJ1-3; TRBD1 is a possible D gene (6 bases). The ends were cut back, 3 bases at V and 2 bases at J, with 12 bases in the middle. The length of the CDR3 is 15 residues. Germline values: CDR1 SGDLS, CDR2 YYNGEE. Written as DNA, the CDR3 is TGTGCCAGCAGCGCAGGGGTGGCTGCTGGAAACACCATATATTTT. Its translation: CASSAGVAAGNTIYF.

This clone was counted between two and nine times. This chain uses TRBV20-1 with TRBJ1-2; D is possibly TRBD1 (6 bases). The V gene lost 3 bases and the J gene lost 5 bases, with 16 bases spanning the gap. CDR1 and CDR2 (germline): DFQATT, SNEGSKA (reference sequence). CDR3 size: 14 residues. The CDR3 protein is CSASTGGQGYGYTF. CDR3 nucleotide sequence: TGCAGTGCTAGTACCGGGGGGCAGGGTTATGGCTACACCTTC.

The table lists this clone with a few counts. CDR3 region: CASSLGPGQGGHTIYF. The CDR3 bases are TGTGCCAGCAGCTTAGGGCCGGGACAGGGGGGCCACACCATATATTTT. This chain joins TRBV7-9 and TRBJ1-3; 11 bases line up with TRBD1. Trimming removed 1 base from V and 8 bases from J; junction bases left unmatched: 7. This CDR3 has 16 residues. Germline assignment: CDR1 SEHNR and CDR2 FQNEAQ (reference sequence).

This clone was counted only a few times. For the CDR3, the DNA is TGTGCCAGCAGGACAGTAGCCAAAAACATTCAGTACTTC. It yields the protein CASRTVAKNIQYF. The gene calls are TRBV6-6 and TRBJ2-4; D is possibly TRBD1 (5 bases). V was shortened by 6 bases and J by 0 bases, with 6 bases between the two germline ends. The CDR3 contains 13 residues. Germline V gene sequence: CDR1 MNHNY, CDR2 SVGAGI (reference sequence).

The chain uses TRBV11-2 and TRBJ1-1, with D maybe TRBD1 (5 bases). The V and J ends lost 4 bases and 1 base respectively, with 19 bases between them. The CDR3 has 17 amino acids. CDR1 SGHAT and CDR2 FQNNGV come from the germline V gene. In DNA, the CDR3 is TGTGCCAGCAGCTACGACGCAACAGCCACAGGGAACACTGAAGCTTTCTTT. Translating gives CASSYDATATGNTEAFF.

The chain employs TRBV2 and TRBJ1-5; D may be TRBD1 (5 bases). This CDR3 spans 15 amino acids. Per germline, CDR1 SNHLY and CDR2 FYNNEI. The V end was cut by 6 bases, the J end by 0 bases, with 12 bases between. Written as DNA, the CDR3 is TGTGCCAGCAGGCCTACGACAGTTAGCAATCAGCCCCAGCATTTT. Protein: CASRPTTVSNQPQHF.